The 12 T cell receptor beta chains below come from one sample, sequenced in a study of blood T cell repertoires in COVID-19. Sequencing was performed with immunoSEQ multiplex PCR; in TCRdb, only in-frame clones are kept and a portion is missing. The sample includes about 170,000 clones, about 81% of them seen just once. The source material was peripheral blood. The receptors come from a woman between 70 and 85 years old with acute or convalescent COVID-19.

This clone was detected only once. The V gene is TRBV19, the J gene TRBJ2-1, with D perhaps matching TRBD1 (6 bases). The CDR3 length is 15 residues. Trimming stripped 4 bases from V and 0 bases from J, with 10 bases between. Germline-derived CDR1 and CDR2 are LNHDA and SQIVND (reference sequence). CDR3 nucleotides: TGTGCCAGTAGTACAACAGGGAGCTCCTACAATGAGCAGTTCTTC. Amino acids: CASSTTGSSYNEQFF.

This rearrangement joins TRBV6-5 to TRBJ1-2; 9 nucleotides line up with TRBD1. This CDR3 comprises 13 residues. V lost 9 bases to trimming and J lost 5 bases; unmatched junction nucleotides: 7. CDR1 and CDR2 (germline): MNHEY, SVGAGI. CDR3 nucleotides: TGTGCCAGTAAACAGGGGGCGGGATATGGCTACACCTTC. Its protein is CASKQGAGYGYTF.

J is TRBJ1-5 and V is TRBV6-2 or TRBV6-3; D might be TRBD1 (5 bases). The CDR3 extends over 14 amino acids. V was shortened by 6 bases and J by 7 bases, with 16 bases between the two germline ends. Germline V CDR1 and CDR2: MNHEY, SVGEGT. DNA of the CDR3: TGTGCCAGCAGCCTCGGGGGGGTCCAACAGCCCCAGCATTTT. Translating gives CASSLGGVQQPQHF.

The chain combines TRBV7-2 with TRBJ2-7; D perhaps matches TRBD1 (7 bases). The CDR3 is 13 residues long. Per the germline V gene, CDR1 is SGHTA and CDR2 is FQGNSA. V lost 5 bases, J lost 6 bases, and 14 bases lay in between. CDR3 nucleotide sequence: TGTGCCAGCAGCCTGTACAGGGGAGGCGAGCAGTACTTC. It specifies CASSLYRGGEQYF.

The chain links TRBV19 to TRBJ2-1, with TRBD2 matching over 8 bases. This CDR3 comprises 14 residues. The V gene's germline CDR1 is LNHDA and CDR2 SQIVND (reference sequence). Trimming took 9 bases from V and 3 from J; bases not matched to a gene: 7. CDR3 DNA: TGTGCCAGACCGGGGGGGGCGGACTACAATGAGCAGTTCTTC. This sequence encodes CARPGGADYNEQFF.

The chain couples TRBV30 to TRBJ2-5, with 9 nucleotides matching TRBD2. Looked up from germline, CDR1 is GTSNPN and CDR2 is SVGIG (reference sequence). The CDR3 length is 13 residues. With V trimmed by 5 bases and J by 5 bases, 6 bases remained unmatched. The CDR3 sequence is CAWAGGPAETQYF. The CDR3 DNA reads as TGTGCCTGGGCGGGAGGGCCGGCGGAGACCCAGTACTTC.

The V gene is TRBV2, the J gene TRBJ1-1; the D is unclear. V was shortened by 6 bases and J by 0 bases, with 11 bases between the two germline ends. From germline, CDR1 is SNHLY and CDR2 FYNNEI. The CDR3 consists of 14 residues. CDR3 nucleotides: TGTGCCAGCAGCGAAACATACCTGAACACTGAAGCTTTCTTT. Its translation is CASSETYLNTEAFF.

CDR3 residues: CASSPRTGERTDTQYF. The CDR3 coding sequence is TGTGCCAGCAGCCCCCGGACTGGGGAGAGGACAGATACGCAGTATTTT. V is TRBV13 and J is TRBJ2-3, with D possibly matching TRBD2 (5 bases). CDR1 and CDR2 (germline): PRHDT, FYEKMQ (reference sequence). V lost 5 bases and J 3 bases, leaving 18 bases between the germline ends. This CDR3 region has 16 residues.

The V gene is TRBV28, the J gene TRBJ1-2; D unresolved. Germline values: CDR1 MDHEN, CDR2 SYDVKM. Trimming shortened V by 4 bases and J by 3 bases, and 15 bases separated the two germline ends. This CDR3 is built from 15 residues. The CDR3 DNA sequence: TGTGCCAGCAGTTACAACCTTGAGGCCTACTATGGCTACACCTTC. Amino acids: CASSYNLEAYYGYTF.

The V gene is TRBV5-1, the J gene TRBJ1-6, with D uncertain. V was shortened by 4 bases and J by 9 bases, with 17 bases between the two germline ends. The CDR3 has 15 residues. CDR1 is SGHRS, CDR2 YFSETQ, per germline. CDR3 nucleotides: TGCGCCAGCAGCGCGGACGGGAACGGTGGTTCACCCCTCCACTTT. Its protein product is CASSADGNGGSPLHF.

The chain links TRBV24-1 to TRBJ2-1; TRBD2 matches at 11 bases. Germline lookup yields CDR1 KGHDR and CDR2 SFDVKD. The CDR3 runs to 15 residues. V lost 4 bases to trimming and J lost 9 bases; unmatched junction nucleotides: 7. Here the CDR3 reads CATSDTTSGNTEQFF. CDR3 bases: TGTGCCACCAGTGACACGACTAGCGGGAATACTGAGCAGTTCTTC.

The chain has TRBV5-1 and TRBJ2-3; 12 bases are a match to TRBD1. The trim removed 2 bases at V and 5 bases at J, leaving 6 bases unmatched. The CDR3 runs 16 residues. From germline, CDR1 is SGHRS and CDR2 YFSETQ. CDR3 sequence (DNA): TGCGCCAGCAGCTTCGGGACAGGGGGCCGAGGAGATACGCAGTATTTT. Its translation: CASSFGTGGRGDTQYF.